The 13 T cell receptor beta chains listed next were all sequenced from one sample in a study of control samples from healthy donors and cancer patients. Repertoires were generated with immunoSEQ multiplex PCR, while TCRdb's copy carries only in-frame clones and drops some. The sample gives approximately 35,000 clones, under 95% of which show up once; about 1.5% is in the top ten. Sequenced: PBMCs. The receptor source for this set is a man aged 35-49 years with colorectal cancer.

This rearrangement joins TRBV6-1 to TRBJ2-1; D is ambiguous. The germline gives CDR1 MNHNS, CDR2 SASEGT. The CDR3 has 12 amino acids. The V end was cut by 3 bases, the J end by 12 bases, with 12 bases between. The CDR3 loop reads CASSDLLPGQFF. CDR3 coding DNA: TGTGCCAGCAGTGATTTATTGCCCGGGCAGTTCTTC.

This rearrangement joins TRBV7-9 to TRBJ1-6; 7 bases agree with TRBD1. The CDR3 spans 13 residues. Germline CDR1 reads SEHNR; CDR2 reads FQNEAQ (reference sequence). J gave up 12 bases and V 4 bases, and 6 bases lay outside the gene matches. CDR3 protein: CASSWYRGGPLHF. CDR3 coding DNA: TGTGCCAGCAGCTGGTACAGGGGAGGACCCCTCCACTTT.

V usage is TRBV27 and J usage is TRBJ2-2; D might be TRBD2 (7 bases). Germline-derived CDR1 and CDR2 are MNHEY and SMNVEV (reference sequence). V was trimmed by 2 bases and J by 1 base, leaving 14 bases between them. The length of the CDR3 is 17 residues. For the CDR3, the DNA is TGTGCCAGCAGTTTAAGGGGGGAGGGGAGGAACACCGGGGAGCTGTTTTTT. It codes for CASSLRGEGRNTGELFF.

The chain employs TRBV6-5 and TRBJ2-1, with 9 bases lining up with TRBD2. Losses at the gene ends were 0 bases for V and 8 bases for J; bases not matched to a gene: 8. CDR1 is MNHEY, CDR2 SVGAGI, per germline. The CDR3 extends over 16 amino acids. The CDR3 DNA is TGTGCCAGCAGTTACTCCGGGGTAGCGGGGGAGGATGAGCAGTTCTTC. It specifies CASSYSGVAGEDEQFF.

The chain links TRBV24-1 to TRBJ2-3; no clear D. Trimming took off 1 base at V and 0 bases at J, with 10 bases between the two ends. CDR3 length equals 16 residues. The germline V gene encodes CDR1 KGHDR and CDR2 SFDVKD. Written as DNA, the CDR3 is TGTGCCACCAGTGATTTCGTCGGCCCTAGCACAGATACGCAGTATTTT. This codes for CATSDFVGPSTDTQYF.

The rearrangement uses TRBV24-1 and TRBJ1-4; D is unclear. The CDR3 runs 13 residues. Germline CDR1 and CDR2: KGHDR and SFDVKD. The V end was cut by 3 bases, the J end by 4 bases, with 5 bases between. The CDR3 nucleotides read TGTGCCACCAGTGATACCCTTAATGAAAAACTGTTTTTT. Translating gives CATSDTLNEKLFF.

The genes are TRBV4-2 and TRBJ2-3; 15 bases line up with TRBD2. The CDR3 is 17 amino acids. Germline CDR1 reads LGHNA; CDR2 reads YNFKEQ. V gave up 3 bases and J gave up 2 bases; unmatched junction bases: 3. The CDR3 DNA is TGTGCCAGCAGCCAGGGGACTAGCGGGGGGTTCACAGATACGCAGTATTTT. It codes for CASSQGTSGGFTDTQYF.

V is TRBV18 and J is TRBJ1-1; TRBD1 aligns across 9 bases. CDR1 and CDR2 from the germline V gene are KGHSH and LQKENI. There are 16 residues in the CDR3. Trimming removed 4 bases from V and 1 base from J; junction bases left unmatched: 7. The CDR3 here is CASSLTTGGANTEAFF. CDR3 sequence (DNA): TGTGCCAGCTCACTTACTACAGGGGGCGCGAACACTGAAGCTTTCTTT.

The chain links TRBV7-9 to TRBJ2-6, with D unclear. Germline V CDR1 and CDR2: SEHNR, FQNEAQ (reference sequence). Trimming removed 8 bases from V and 3 bases from J, with 11 bases in between. The CDR3 is made up of 14 amino acids. The CDR3 reads CASGPFDGANVLTF. Here the CDR3 DNA reads TGTGCCAGCGGTCCCTTTGATGGGGCCAACGTCCTGACTTTC.

The gene calls are TRBV27 and TRBJ1-6; perhaps TRBD1 as D (6 bases). The length of the CDR3 is 15 residues. The germline gives CDR1 MNHEY, CDR2 SMNVEV (reference sequence). V was pared by 5 bases and J by 9 bases, with 17 bases between. CDR3 residues: CASSPGTPGGSPLHF. CDR3 bases: TGTGCCAGCAGTCCTGGGACACCGGGGGGTTCACCCCTCCACTTT.

The chain joins TRBV7-9 to TRBJ2-1, with D possibly TRBD2 on 6 matching bases. Germline V gives CDR1 SEHNR, CDR2 FQNEAQ (reference sequence). The CDR3 is 16 residues long. V dropped 6 bases and J dropped 0 bases, with 15 bases sitting between them. The CDR3 sequence: CASSPRDSSSYNEQFF. CDR3 DNA: TGTGCCAGCAGTCCCCGGGACTCGAGCTCCTACAATGAGCAGTTCTTC.

V usage is TRBV13 and J usage is TRBJ2-1; 10 positions match TRBD2. Germline CDR1 PRHDT, CDR2 FYEKMQ (reference sequence). There are 18 residues in the CDR3. Unmatched junction bases numbered 19, after V lost 5 bases and J lost 9 bases. The CDR3 DNA reads TGTGCCAGCAGCCAGACAGGGCTTGGAGCGGGGGGGCCTAGTGAGCAGTTCTTC. It translates to CASSQTGLGAGGPSEQFF.

This clone was seen a few times. The chain joins TRBV4-2 to TRBJ2-7; 13 bases line up with TRBD2. V shed 0 bases and J 2 bases; nucleotides not matched to a gene: 4. CDR1 is LGHNA, CDR2 YNFKEQ, per germline. There are 17 residues in the CDR3. This CDR3 reads CASSQEGLAGRTYEQYF. For the CDR3, the DNA is TGTGCCAGCAGCCAAGAGGGACTAGCGGGGAGGACCTACGAGCAGTACTTC.